A single sample gave rise to the 25 T cell receptor beta chains below, sequenced in a study of blood T cell repertoires in COVID-19. Method: immunoSEQ multiplex PCR; TCRdb's copy keeps in-frame clones and lacks some. The sample shows about 51,000 clones, roughly 84% of them seen only once. The sample was peripheral blood. The receptors stem from a man between 45 and 60 years old with acute or convalescent COVID-19.

CDR3 amino acids: CASSQAGTVQETQYF. The DNA for the CDR3 is TGTGCCAGCAGCCAAGCCGGGACAGTTCAAGAGACCCAGTACTTC. The rearrangement links TRBV3-1 (or the pseudogene TRBV3-2) to TRBJ2-5; 7 bases match TRBD1. The CDR3 length is 15 residues. V was clipped by 1 base and J by 2 bases; unmatched bases: 4. CDR1 is LGHDT, CDR2 YNNKEL, per germline (reference sequence).

The V gene is TRBV11-1, the J gene TRBJ2-1, with a tentative D call TRBD1 (6 bases). The V end lost 5 bases, the J end lost 7 bases, and 12 bases lay between the germline ends. Looked up from germline, CDR1 is SGHAT and CDR2 is FQDESV (reference sequence). This CDR3 is built from 13 residues. In nucleotides, the CDR3 is TGTGCCAGCAGCGCTGGGACAACTAATGAGCAGTTCTTC. Translation: CASSAGTTNEQFF.

V and J are TRBV14 and TRBJ2-5; 7 bases map to TRBD2. The V segment lost 0 bases and the J segment 2 bases; nucleotides outside the gene matches: 9. CDR3 length equals 17 residues. From germline, CDR1 is SGHDN and CDR2 FVKESK. This CDR3 is CASSQDRAGRGQETQYF. The CDR3 coding sequence is TGTGCCAGCAGCCAAGATCGGGCAGGGAGGGGACAAGAGACCCAGTACTTC.

The CDR3 DNA follows: TGTGCCAGTAGTATCACGCACGCAGATTCTGGAAACACCATATATTTT. Its protein is CASSITHADSGNTIYF. This chain uses TRBV19 with TRBJ1-3, with D unclear. Looked up from germline, CDR1 is LNHDA and CDR2 is SQIVND (reference sequence). Trimming stripped 3 bases from V and 1 base from J, with 13 bases between. The CDR3 consists of 16 residues.

V usage is TRBV6-1 and J usage is TRBJ2-7, with D perhaps matching TRBD2 (7 bases). Looked up from germline, CDR1 is MNHNS and CDR2 is SASEGT. CDR3 length equals 16 residues. Trimming stripped 0 bases from V and 0 bases from J, with 12 bases between. DNA for the CDR3: TGTGCCAGCAGTGAAGCGGGGGGGCTACTCTCCTACGAGCAGTACTTC. This codes for CASSEAGGLLSYEQYF.

J is TRBJ2-3 and V is TRBV11-2; unclear D gene. Germline CDR1 is SGHAT and CDR2 is FQNNGV. Trimming removed 3 bases from V and 2 bases from J, with 9 bases in between. CDR3 length equals 14 residues. For the CDR3, the DNA is TGTGCCAGCAGCTTCGGGTTATTCACAGATACGCAGTATTTT. Its protein is CASSFGLFTDTQYF. Based on the CDR3 plus reference TRBV11-2 and TRBJ2-3, the full variable domain is EAGVAQSPRYKIIEKRQSVAFWCNPISGHATLYWYQQILGQGPKLLIQFQNNGVVDDSQLPKDRFSAERLKGVDSTLKIQPAKLEDSAVYLCASSFGLFTDTQYFGPGTRLTVL.

This clone was observed a handful of times. The chain uses TRBV7-9 and TRBJ2-7; 10 nucleotides agree with TRBD1. J lost 3 bases, V lost 5 bases, and 7 bases had no gene match. CDR3 length: 15 residues. Germline loops: CDR1 SEHNR, CDR2 FQNEAQ (reference sequence). The CDR3 protein is CASSHSDRGNYEQYF. CDR3 nucleotide sequence: TGTGCCAGCAGCCACTCGGACAGGGGGAACTACGAGCAGTACTTC.

The chain is built from TRBV7-8 and TRBJ2-1; 7 nucleotides agree with TRBD1. CDR1 is SGHVS and CDR2 is FQNEAQ in the germline V gene. The V and J ends lost 5 bases and 9 bases, in that order; junction bases with no gene match: 13. The CDR3 is 15 amino acids. Written as DNA, the CDR3 is TGTGCCAGCAGCCGCCGGGACAGAGATCGGGGTGAGCAGTTCTTC. It is translated as CASSRRDRDRGEQFF.

This chain connects TRBV30 to TRBJ1-1; D is perhaps TRBD1 (5 bases). The CDR3 spans 12 residues. V was shortened by 0 bases and J by 7 bases, with 9 bases between the two germline ends. Germline V gene lookup returns CDR1 GTSNPN and CDR2 SVGIG (reference sequence). CDR3 loop: CAWSVRGSEAFF. CDR3 DNA sequence: TGTGCCTGGAGTGTAAGGGGCAGTGAAGCTTTCTTT. The variable domain in full, completed from reference TRBV30 and TRBJ1-1, reads SQTIHQWPATLVQPVGSPLSLECTVEGTSNPNLYWYRQAAGRGLQLLFYSVGIGQISSEVPQNLSASRPQDRQFILSSKKLLLSDSGFYLCAWSVRGSEAFFGQGTRLTVV.

V usage is TRBV9 and J usage is TRBJ1-1; perhaps TRBD1 as D (6 bases). This CDR3 has 15 residues. The germline CDR1 and CDR2 sequences are SGDLS and YYNGEE. Trimming shortened V by 2 bases and J by 1 base, and 12 bases separated the two germline ends. CDR3 sequence reads: CASSVAGGWNTEAFF. CDR3 DNA: TGTGCCAGCAGCGTCGCGGGGGGCTGGAACACTGAAGCTTTCTTT.

The rearrangement links TRBV6-1 to TRBJ2-3; 7 bases agree with TRBD2. CDR1 is MNHNS, CDR2 SASEGT, per germline. Unmatched junction bases numbered 9, after V lost 4 bases and J lost 2 bases. The CDR3 runs to 16 residues. The CDR3: CASSVGLAAFTDTQYF. The CDR3 DNA is TGTGCCAGCAGTGTTGGGCTAGCGGCATTCACAGATACGCAGTATTTT.

This sequence joins TRBV15 and TRBJ2-1; no reliable D call. The CDR3 sequence is 15 residues long. The ends were cut back, 0 bases at V and 5 bases at J, with 11 bases in the middle. Germline values: CDR1 LNHNV, CDR2 YYDKDF (reference sequence). The DNA for the CDR3 is TGTGCCACCAGCAGAGATCCCGGAGCCCACAATGAGCAGTTCTTC. It translates to CATSRDPGAHNEQFF.

The gene calls are TRBV5-1 and TRBJ1-5, with 7 bases that match TRBD1. Germline CDR1 reads SGHRS; CDR2 reads YFSETQ. V gave up 4 bases and J gave up 3 bases; unmatched junction bases: 13. The CDR3 has 17 amino acids. CDR3 residues: CASSPTPTGANNQPQHF. The DNA for the CDR3 is TGCGCCAGCAGCCCAACCCCTACAGGGGCCAACAATCAGCCCCAGCATTTT.

With regard to this clone: One end of the junction varies from germline; a read error may be responsible. The rearrangement joins TRBV7-7 to TRBJ2-1, with 8 bases aligning to TRBD1. This CDR3 region has 14 residues. The V gene's germline CDR1 is SSHAT and CDR2 FNYEAQ (reference sequence). The CDR3 is CASSRDRSVNEQFF. CDR3 sequence (DNA): TGTGCTAGCAGCCGGGACAGGAGCGTCAATGAGCAGTTCTTC.

The V call is TRBV10-2, the J call TRBJ2-7; 8 bases are a match to TRBD1. The ends lost 7 bases at V and 5 bases at J; junction bases unmatched: 10. Germline V gene lookup returns CDR1 WSHSY and CDR2 SAAADI. The CDR3 covers 14 residues. CDR3 in DNA: TGCGCCAGCACCGGACAGGGACCGGAGGACGAGCAGTACTTC. It codes for CASTGQGPEDEQYF.

V and J are TRBV9 and TRBJ2-2; 10 positions match TRBD1. Germline V gene sequence: CDR1 SGDLS, CDR2 YYNGEE. The V gene end was trimmed by 4 bases and the J gene end by 4 bases; junction bases not matched to a gene: 7. CDR3 length equals 16 residues. CDR3 coding DNA: TGTGCCAGCAGCTTTGGACAGGGGGTAGTCACCGGGGAGCTGTTTTTT. It codes for CASSFGQGVVTGELFF. The full variable domain, its missing parts supplied by reference TRBV9 and TRBJ2-2, is DSGVTQTPKHLITATGQRVTLRCSPRSGDLSVYWYQQSLDQGLQFLIQYYNGEERAKGNILERFSAQQFPDLHSELNLSSLELGDSALYFCASSFGQGVVTGELFFGEGSRLTVL.

This rearrangement joins TRBV5-4 to TRBJ1-1; 9 bases fit TRBD1. Trimming at V came to 3 bases and at J to 4 bases, leaving 10 bases not matched to a gene. The length of the CDR3 is 16 residues. Germline V gene sequence: CDR1 SGHNT, CDR2 YYREEE (reference sequence). This chain's CDR3 is CASSSGTGYDGTEAFF. As DNA, the CDR3 is TGTGCCAGCAGCTCCGGGACAGGGTACGACGGCACTGAAGCTTTCTTT.

The gene calls are TRBV9 and TRBJ1-4; tentative D call: TRBD1 (5 bases). CDR3 length: 16 amino acids. Per the germline V gene, CDR1 is SGDLS and CDR2 is YYNGEE. Trimming pared 4 bases from V and 4 bases from J, leaving 17 bases between. This CDR3 is CASSKSQGGGNEKLFF. The CDR3 bases are TGTGCCAGCAGCAAAAGCCAGGGCGGTGGTAATGAAAAACTGTTTTTT.

V is TRBV7-8 and J is TRBJ2-2; 11 nucleotides align to TRBD1. Germline CDR1 SGHVS, CDR2 FQNEAQ. This CDR3 region has 16 residues. V gave up 4 bases and J gave up 5 bases; unmatched junction bases: 6. CDR3 region: CASSWSGTGGTGELFF. CDR3 DNA sequence: TGTGCCAGCAGCTGGTCCGGGACAGGGGGAACCGGGGAGCTGTTTTTT.

This sequence joins TRBV10-3 and TRBJ1-4, with TRBD1 as a possible D gene (5 bases). This CDR3 spans 14 amino acids. CDR1 is ENHRY and CDR2 is SYGVKD in the germline V gene. Trimming took 0 bases from V and 8 from J, leaving 10 bases between them. The CDR3 loop is CAISESVQGEKLFF. DNA for the CDR3: TGTGCCATCAGTGAGTCGGTCCAGGGAGAAAAACTGTTTTTT.

The chain carries TRBV28 and TRBJ1-5; D may be TRBD1 (6 bases). Deletions cut 6 bases from V and 3 bases from J, with 12 bases between. The germline CDR1 and CDR2 sequences are MDHEN and SYDVKM. The CDR3 length is 14 residues. The CDR3 sequence: CASSRQVDNQPQHF. CDR3 nucleotide sequence: TGTGCCAGCAGCCGACAGGTCGACAATCAGCCCCAGCATTTT.

The J gene is TRBJ1-6, the V gene TRBV30; perhaps TRBD1 as D (5 bases). The CDR3 covers 14 residues. Germline CDR1 GTSNPN, CDR2 SVGIG (reference sequence). With 1 base removed from V and 6 bases from J, the gap between germline ends came to 10 bases. The CDR3 DNA reads as TGTGCCTGGAGTGGTGGGGACTCTAATTCACCCCTCCACTTT. This translates into CAWSGGDSNSPLHF. The entire variable domain, with the rest obtained from reference TRBV30 and TRBJ1-6, is as follows: SQTIHQWPATLVQPVGSPLSLECTVEGTSNPNLYWYRQAAGRGLQLLFYSVGIGQISSEVPQNLSASRPQDRQFILSSKKLLLSDSGFYLCAWSGGDSNSPLHFGNGTRLTVT.

The rearrangement joins TRBV27 to TRBJ2-1; 12 bases align to TRBD2. CDR3 length equals 16 residues. The ends lost 5 bases at V and 4 bases at J; junction bases unmatched: 6. Germline CDR1 and CDR2: MNHEY and SMNVEV (reference sequence). CDR3 in amino acids: CASSPNLAGGYNEQFF. The CDR3 DNA is TGTGCCAGCAGTCCGAACCTAGCGGGGGGGTACAATGAGCAGTTCTTC.

V is TRBV4-2 and J is TRBJ2-7; 8 nucleotides align to TRBD1. Germline values: CDR1 LGHNA, CDR2 YNFKEQ. The CDR3 totals 15 residues. J was trimmed by 2 bases and V by 4 bases; bases with no gene match: 7. In nucleotides, the CDR3 is TGTGCCAGCAGCCCCGACAGGGGCTTCGCCTACGAGCAGTACTTC. Amino acid sequence: CASSPDRGFAYEQYF.

The chain recombines TRBV27 with TRBJ2-7, with a possible D match to TRBD2 (5 bases). Germline V CDR1 and CDR2: MNHEY, SMNVEV (reference sequence). The germline V and J ends were trimmed by 10 bases and 3 bases, with 13 bases remaining between them. CDR3 length: 12 residues. The CDR3 loop is CATRGQIYEQYF. Written as DNA, the CDR3 is TGTGCCACTCGAGGGCAGATCTACGAGCAGTACTTC.